This T cell receptor beta chain was found in a study of somatic mutations in cytotoxic T cells in rheumatoid arthritis. Trimming left V 4 bases short and J 4 bases short, with 14 bases between. CDR1 and CDR2 (germline): MDHEN, SYDVKM. The CDR3 spans 15 residues. The method was immunoSEQ multiplex PCR; TCRdb's version includes in-frame clones alone and lacks a portion of them. The table records about 20,000 clones, roughly four fifths of them present only once. Input material: CD8+ T cells sorted from blood. The rearrangement uses TRBV28 and TRBJ2-4, with a tentative D call TRBD1 (6 bases). The receptor was derived from an adult with rheumatoid arthritis. The CDR3 coding sequence is TGTGCCAGCAGTTATCACAACAGGGAGAAAAACATTCAGTACTTC. Its protein product is CASSYHNREKNIQYF.